This T cell receptor (beta chain) originates from a study of CD8 T cells in ankylosing spondylitis. Study-level results: Reactive arthritis synovial fluid and blood were previously reported to contain some motif variants. Reportedly, disease-linked clones are significantly enriched in ankylosing spondylitis patients' matched synovial fluid. The study identified a TCR beta motif of eight highly homologous variants that appeared characteristic of ankylosing spondylitis blood.

The V end was cut by 4 bases, the J end by 3 bases, with 12 bases between. There are 14 residues in the CDR3. In germline, CDR1 is SGHVS, CDR2 FQNEAQ. As concerns this clonotype: What it binds is unknown.

MiXCR, applied by TCRdb to the 5' RACE reads, yields one record per CDR3 protein. The sample includes 120,000 to 150,000 distinct CDR3 sequences, 7% to 10% of them seen just once. The V call is TRBV7-8, the J call TRBJ2-5, with D hard to call. This TCR was recovered from a male donor with ankylosing spondylitis. The sample was synovial fluid, either unsorted or a sorted T cell fraction (not recorded which). CDR3 protein: CASSWASRKETQYF. The CDR3 bases are TGTGCCAGCAGCTGGGCGTCTAGGAAAGAGACCCAGTACTTC. The whole variable domain, remainder taken from reference TRBV7-8 and TRBJ2-5, is GAGVSQSPRYKVAKRGQDVALRCDPISGHVSLFWYQQALGQGPEFLTYFQNEAQLDKSGLPSDRFFAERPEGSVSTLKIQRTQQEDSAVYLCASSWASRKETQYFGPGTRLLVL.